The 13 T cell receptor beta chains presented below share a single source sample, sequenced in a study of blood T cells in healthy people across ages (dated by TCRdb to 2015 to 2017). The library came from 5' RACE. For sequencing, an Illumina HiSeq 2500 was employed. The second PCR ran for about 6 to 12 cycles and used a J-beta primer mix along with a sample-barcoded 5' primer. TCRdb applied fastp at Q25 and MiXCR to the public reads, then kept only in-frame beta chains. All rows with the same CDR3 protein become a single entry with the most common DNA and genes. In this sample the table shows about 640,000 distinct CDR3 sequences, about 53% of which occur a single time. The biggest ten clones account for approximately 40% of the sample. The sample was blood. The receptors were sampled from a man in his sixties in good health.

The CDR3 DNA reads as TGTGCCAGCAGCTTGTACAGGGGTGGGAACATTCAGTACTTC. It translates to CASSLYRGGNIQYF. The V call is TRBV7-2, the J call TRBJ2-4; 7 bases are shared with TRBD1. The trim removed 3 bases at V and 7 bases at J, leaving 6 bases unmatched. This CDR3 spans 14 amino acids. CDR1 and CDR2 from the germline V gene are SGHTA and FQGNSA.

This clonotype was found many times. For the CDR3, the DNA is TGTGCCAGCTCACCCCAGGGATCCTACGAGCAGTACTTC. Translating it yields CASSPQGSYEQYF. The V call is TRBV18, the J call TRBJ2-7; possible D gene TRBD1, 5 bases. The CDR3 covers 13 residues. Trimming took off 3 bases at V and 1 base at J, with 7 bases between the two ends. Per germline, CDR1 KGHSH and CDR2 LQKENI. The whole variable domain, remainder taken from reference TRBV18 and TRBJ2-7, is NAGVMQNPRHLVRRRGQEARLRCSPMKGHSHVYWYRQLPEEGLKFMVYLQKENIIDESGMPKERFSAEFPKEGPSILRIQQVVRGDSAAYFCASSPQGSYEQYFGPGTRLTVT.

The chain links TRBV7-9 to TRBJ2-7, with D unresolved. The J call may be incorrect, as the DNA end agrees better with TRBJ2-5. Germline values: CDR1 SEHNR, CDR2 FQNEAQ (reference sequence). The CDR3 totals 14 residues. CDR3 in amino acids: CASSPRASKETQYF. The CDR3 DNA is TGTGCCAGCAGCCCCCGGGCTTCTAAAGAGACCCAGTACTTC.

This clonotype was seen a single time. Possible read error: a much larger clone is one base away. V and J are TRBV29-1 and TRBJ2-1; TRBD2 agrees at 7 bases. The CDR3 sequence is 17 residues long. The V gene's germline CDR1 is SQVTM and CDR2 ANQGSEA. The V gene end was trimmed by 1 base and the J gene end by 8 bases; junction bases not matched to a gene: 17. The CDR3 sequence: CSVEGEGTSWVTDEQFF. The CDR3 DNA is TGCAGCGTTGAAGGGGAGGGGACGAGTTGGGTGACGGATGAGCAGTTCTTC.

A single count supports this clonotype. The V and J genes are TRBV20-1 and TRBJ2-1; 9 positions match TRBD1. In germline, CDR1 is DFQATT, CDR2 SNEGSKA (reference sequence). V was clipped by 6 bases and J by 8 bases; unmatched bases: 11. The CDR3 spans 14 residues. The CDR3 spells CSAPWTGATHEQFF. CDR3 nucleotides: TGCAGTGCCCCCTGGACAGGGGCCACCCATGAGCAGTTCTTC.

The gene calls are TRBV20-1 and TRBJ2-7; 9 bases are shared with TRBD2. Germline V gives CDR1 DFQATT, CDR2 SNEGSKA (reference sequence). The CDR3 contains 15 residues. Losses at the gene ends were 0 bases for V and 3 bases for J; bases not matched to a gene: 6. CDR3 amino acids: CSARDPAGGVYEQYF. The CDR3 nucleotides are TGCAGTGCTAGAGATCCGGCGGGGGGGGTCTACGAGCAGTACTTC.

A word on this clonotype: One end of the junction fails to match germline, which may point to a read error. The chain combines TRBV9 with TRBJ2-3; perhaps TRBD2 as D (6 bases). Looked up from germline, CDR1 is SGDLS and CDR2 is YYNGEE. The CDR3 runs 16 residues. CDR3 in amino acids: CAGSVGLGEGTDTQYF. The CDR3 DNA follows: TGTGCCGGCAGCGTAGGTCTGGGGGAGGGCACAGATACGCAGTATTTT.

This clonotype was detected a few times. The chain employs TRBV6-5 and TRBJ1-5, with D perhaps TRBD1 (5 bases). The germline CDR1 and CDR2 sequences are MNHEY and SVGAGI. With 6 bases removed from V and 3 bases from J, the gap between germline ends came to 15 bases. The CDR3 covers 15 residues. CDR3 protein: CASSYRLDTNQPQHF. Written as DNA, the CDR3 is TGTGCCAGCAGCTACAGGCTCGACACCAATCAGCCCCAGCATTTT.

The chain employs TRBV6-5 and TRBJ2-1; 10 nucleotides align to TRBD2. J gave up 4 bases and V 2 bases, and 5 bases lay outside the gene matches. The V gene's germline CDR1 is MNHEY and CDR2 SVGAGI. CDR3 size: 16 residues. The CDR3 nucleotides are TGTGCCAGCAGTTACATTCGAGCGGGGGGGTACAATGAGCAGTTCTTC. This sequence encodes CASSYIRAGGYNEQFF.

This chain connects TRBV12-3 or TRBV12-4 to TRBJ1-5; 9 nucleotides line up with TRBD1. J lost 4 bases, V lost 4 bases, and 11 bases had no gene match. The CDR3 sequence is 17 residues long. CDR3 region: CASSYGWGTGYNQPQHF. The CDR3 nucleotides are TGTGCCAGCAGTTATGGATGGGGGACAGGGTATAATCAGCCCCAGCATTTT.

The chain couples TRBV3-1 to TRBJ2-1; D may be TRBD1 (5 bases). The germline CDR1 and CDR2 sequences are LGHDT and YNNKEL (reference sequence). The CDR3 runs to 13 residues. Trimming left V 6 bases short and J 8 bases short, with 14 bases between. CDR3: CASRRQGVDEQFF. Written as DNA, the CDR3 is TGTGCCAGCAGACGGCAGGGTGTCGATGAGCAGTTCTTC.

The rearrangement uses TRBV20-1 and TRBJ2-2, with TRBD2 as a possible D gene (5 bases). Germline assignment: CDR1 DFQATT and CDR2 SNEGSKA (reference sequence). The length of the CDR3 is 15 residues. Trimming took 3 bases from V and 5 from J, leaving 16 bases between them. CDR3 amino acids: CSARPGVVGTGELFF. The DNA of the CDR3 is TGCAGTGCTAGGCCCGGGGTAGTCGGGACCGGGGAGCTGTTTTTT.

The rearrangement joins TRBV19 to TRBJ2-1; 13 bases match TRBD2. The V gene end was trimmed by 3 bases and the J gene end by 5 bases; junction bases not matched to a gene: 10. CDR1 and CDR2 (germline): LNHDA, SQIVND (reference sequence). The CDR3 has 18 residues. This CDR3 reads CASSIGLAGASHHNEQFF. CDR3 in DNA: TGTGCCAGTAGTATCGGACTAGCGGGGGCTTCCCACCACAATGAGCAGTTCTTC.